This T cell receptor (beta chain) was documented in a study of cytomegalovirus exposure and HLA in healthy donors. Use of 60 Vbeta and 13 Jbeta primers characterized the PCR. TCRdb's copy holds only in-frame clones and misses some; the assay was immunoSEQ multiplex PCR. Among about 90,000 clones listed, about 70% were seen once. The germline V gene has CDR1 SGHAT and CDR2 FQDESV (reference sequence). There are 16 residues in the CDR3. The V end lost 0 bases, the J end lost 7 bases, and 13 bases lay between the germline ends. A single count supports this clone. Its antigen is undetermined. Study findings and constraints: What was likely a sequencing artifact was a cluster of highly shared sequence variants.

The chain is built from TRBV11-1 and TRBJ1-6; possibly TRBD1 for D (6 bases). Material: PBMCs. This clonotype was obtained from a man aged 25-45 years in good health and CMV-seronegative. CDR3 in amino acids: CASSLAVAGANSPLHF. CDR3 DNA sequence: TGTGCCAGCAGCTTAGCGGTTGCAGGGGCAAATTCACCCCTCCACTTT.